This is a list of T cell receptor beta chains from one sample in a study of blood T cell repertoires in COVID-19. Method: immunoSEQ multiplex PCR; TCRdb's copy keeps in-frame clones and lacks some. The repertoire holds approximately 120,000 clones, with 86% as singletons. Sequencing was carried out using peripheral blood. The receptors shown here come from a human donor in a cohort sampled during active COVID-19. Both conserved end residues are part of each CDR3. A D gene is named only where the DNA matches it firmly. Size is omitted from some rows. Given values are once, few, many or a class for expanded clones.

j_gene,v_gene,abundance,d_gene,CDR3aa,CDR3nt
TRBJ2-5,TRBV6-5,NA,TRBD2,CASRSGLAGGTQYF,TGTGCCAGCAGGTCGGGACTAGCGGGAGGGACCCAGTACTTC
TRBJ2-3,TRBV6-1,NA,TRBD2,CASSDAIKGLAGTDTQYF,TGTGCCAGCAGTGACGCCATTAAGGGACTAGCCGGCACAGATACGCAGTATTTT
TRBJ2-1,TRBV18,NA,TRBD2,CASSPGLAGANEQFF,TGTGCCAGCTCACCCGGACTAGCGGGAGCCAATGAGCAGTTCTTC
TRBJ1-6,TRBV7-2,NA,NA,CASSPELGSPLHF,TGTGCCAGCAGTCCCGAACTCGGTTCACCCCTCCACTTT
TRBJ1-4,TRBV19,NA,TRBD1,CASSYAGGETNEKLFF,TGTGCCAGTAGTTACGCAGGGGGCGAAACTAATGAAAAACTGTTTTTT
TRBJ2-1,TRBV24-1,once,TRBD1,CATSDLGTGSDEQFF,TGTGCCACCAGTGATCTTGGGACAGGGTCAGATGAGCAGTTCTTC
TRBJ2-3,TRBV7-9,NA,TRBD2,CASSPQTSGSPDTQYF,TGTGCCAGCAGCCCACAGACTAGCGGGAGCCCAGATACGCAGTATTTT
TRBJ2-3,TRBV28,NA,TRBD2,CASSEAGVTDTQYF,TGTGCCAGCAGTGAAGCGGGAGTGACAGATACGCAGTATTTT
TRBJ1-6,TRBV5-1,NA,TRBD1,CASSSGIAGGAGSPLHF,TGCGCCAGCAGCTCCGGGATTGCAGGGGGCGCAGGATCACCCCTCCACTTT
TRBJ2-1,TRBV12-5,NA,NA,CASAPGSLTNSYNEQFF,TGTGCTAGTGCCCCAGGCAGCCTTACGAACTCCTACAATGAGCAGTTCTTC
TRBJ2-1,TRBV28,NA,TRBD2,CASSTYLAVSYNEQFF,TGTGCCAGCAGTACATATCTAGCGGTCTCCTACAATGAGCAGTTCTTC
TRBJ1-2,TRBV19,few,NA,CATRPPWEGVNYGYTF,TGTGCCACGCGACCACCCTGGGAGGGAGTGAACTATGGCTACACCTTC
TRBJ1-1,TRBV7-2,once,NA,CASSNLLVEAFF,TGTGCCAGCAGCAACCTACTGGTTGAAGCTTTCTTT
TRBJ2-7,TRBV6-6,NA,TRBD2,CASSSPGLAGYEQYF,TGTGCCAGCAGTTCCCCGGGACTAGCGGGTTACGAGCAGTACTTC
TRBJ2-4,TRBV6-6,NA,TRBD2,CASSPISTSGSFGLAKNIQYF,TGTGCCAGCAGCCCCATTTCGACTAGCGGGAGTTTTGGTTTAGCCAAAAACATTCAGTACTTC
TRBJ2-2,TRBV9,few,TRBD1,CASSSDRGPRTGELFF,TGTGCCAGCAGCTCTGACAGGGGGCCGAGGACCGGGGAGCTGTTTTTT
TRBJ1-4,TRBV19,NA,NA,CASNTLTGRLSRRLFF,TGTGCCAGTAATACATTGACGGGAAGGTTATCGCGACGACTGTTTTTT